The rows below give T cell receptor beta chains drawn from one sample of a study of blood T cell repertoires in COVID-19. Method: immunoSEQ multiplex PCR; TCRdb's copy keeps in-frame clones and lacks some. The sample consists of 320,000 or so clones, 85% of them appearing once. What was sequenced was PBMCs or T cells enriched from blood (not recorded which). The origin of the receptors is a woman aged 25 to 39 who had been exposed to COVID-19. CDR3s include the opening cysteine and the closing phenylalanine or tryptophan. Fields, in order: D gene, clone size, V gene, J gene, CDR3 protein, CDR3 DNA. A D gene is named only where the DNA matches it firmly. Expanded clones are given a class, and other clones once, few, many or no size at all.

-	-	TRBV28	TRBJ1-2	CASSKHTPGYGYTF	TGTGCCAGCAGCAAACATACCCCAGGGTATGGCTACACCTTC
-	-	TRBV30	TRBJ1-2	CAWTMGQGYGYTF	TGTGCCTGGACCATGGGGCAGGGCTATGGCTACACCTTC
TRBD1	-	TRBV9	TRBJ2-2	CASSVKQGVGTGELFF	TGTGCCAGCAGCGTAAAACAGGGGGTTGGCACCGGGGAGCTGTTTTTT
-	-	TRBV27	TRBJ2-7	CASSLGRGADEQYF	TGTGCCAGCAGTTTAGGCAGGGGGGCTGACGAGCAGTACTTC
-	once	TRBV30	TRBJ2-3	CAWSGGSTDTQYF	TGTGCCTGGAGTGGCGGGAGCACAGATACGCAGTATTTT
TRBD1	-	TRBV15	TRBJ2-3	CATSSGGDRGSTDTQYF	TGTGCCACCAGCAGTGGGGGCGACAGGGGGAGCACAGATACGCAGTATTTT
-	-	TRBV6-5	TRBJ1-4	CASSSRPGRGLEKLFF	TGTGCCAGCAGTTCCAGACCGGGCCGCGGGTTGGAAAAACTGTTTTTT
-	-	TRBV5-6	TRBJ1-4	CASSFSREKLFF	TGTGCCAGCAGCTTTAGTCGTGAAAAACTGTTTTTT
-	-	TRBV29-1	TRBJ2-2	CSATGSSGELFF	TGCAGCGCCACAGGGTCGTCCGGGGAGCTGTTTTTT
-	-	TRBV27	TRBJ2-7	CASSLGPVSYEQYF	TGTGCCAGCAGTTTAGGGCCAGTATCCTACGAGCAGTACTTC
TRBD2	-	TRBV3-1/TRBV3-2	TRBJ2-1	CASSPVGGTNNEQFF	TGTGCCAGCAGCCCTGTGGGGGGGACCAACAATGAGCAGTTCTTC
-	-	TRBV7-9	TRBJ1-1	CASSPMNTEAFF	TGTGCCAGCAGCCCAATGAACACTGAAGCTTTCTTT
TRBD1	few	TRBV28	TRBJ1-5	CASSPTGDNQPQHF	TGTGCCAGCAGCCCAACAGGGGACAATCAGCCCCAGCATTTT
-	-	TRBV4-1	TRBJ1-4	CASSQDRQAGGEKLFF	TGCGCCAGCAGCCAAGATAGGCAGGCGGGAGGGGAAAAACTGTTTTTT
-	-	TRBV18	TRBJ2-5	CASSRYRGGQETQYF	TGTGCCAGCTCACGATACAGGGGAGGTCAAGAGACCCAGTACTTC
TRBD2	-	TRBV5-1	TRBJ2-1	CASSLIGTSGYNEQFF	TGCGCCAGCAGCTTGATAGGGACTAGCGGTTACAATGAGCAGTTCTTC
TRBD2	-	TRBV30	TRBJ2-3	CARTQGGSTDTQYF	TGTGCCCGAACCCAGGGAGGGAGCACAGATACGCAGTATTTT
TRBD2	-	TRBV7-9	TRBJ2-1	CASSLAQTSEHSYNEQFF	TGTGCCAGCAGCTTAGCCCAGACTAGCGAACACTCCTACAATGAGCAGTTCTTC
-	-	TRBV11-1	TRBJ1-1	CASSNNDRAEAFF	TGTGCCAGCAGCAATAACGACAGAGCTGAAGCTTTCTTT
-	-	TRBV3-1/TRBV3-2	TRBJ2-7	CASSQGTEIRVNEQYF	TGTGCCAGCAGCCAAGGGACGGAGATCAGGGTCAACGAGCAGTACTTC
-	-	TRBV4-2	TRBJ2-3	CASSQETPRLGQYPSTDTQYF	TGTGCCAGCAGCCAAGAGACCCCCAGACTAGGTCAATACCCTAGCACAGATACGCAGTATTTT
-	-	TRBV7-6	TRBJ2-1	CASSLERSVSYNEQFF	TGTGCCAGCAGCTTAGAGCGTAGCGTGAGCTACAATGAGCAGTTCTTC
-	-	TRBV4-1	TRBJ2-7	CASSQAYGGLAYEQYF	TGCGCCAGCAGCCAAGCCTACGGGGGTTTAGCCTACGAGCAGTACTTC
TRBD2	-	TRBV5-1	TRBJ2-3	CASSSGLAPSTDTQYF	TGCGCCAGCAGCTCAGGACTAGCACCAAGCACAGATACGCAGTATTTT
-	-	TRBV19	TRBJ1-2	CASSTGGSPSYGYTF	TGTGCCAGTAGTACCGGCGGAAGCCCTTCCTATGGCTACACCTTC
-	-	TRBV28	TRBJ1-6	CASSLISSPLHF	TGTGCCAGCAGTTTAATCTCTTCACCCCTCCACTTT
TRBD1	-	TRBV5-1	TRBJ1-3	CASSLDREISGNTIYF	TGCGCCAGCAGCTTAGACAGGGAGATCTCTGGAAACACCATATATTTT
TRBD2	-	TRBV4-2	TRBJ2-7	CASSHQLSGGAHEQYF	TGTGCCAGCAGCCACCAACTTAGCGGGGGGGCCCACGAGCAGTACTTC
-	-	TRBV11-3	TRBJ1-1	CASSLGYGNTEAFF	TGTGCCAGCAGCTTAGGCTACGGGAACACTGAAGCTTTCTTT
-	-	TRBV6-2/TRBV6-3	TRBJ1-5	CASSPPRHLHSNQPQHF	TGTGCCAGCAGCCCCCCCCGACACCTCCATAGCAATCAGCCCCAGCATTTT
-	-	TRBV7-2	TRBJ1-3	CASSLFYGAFSGNTIYF	TGTGCCAGCAGCCTTTTCTACGGTGCCTTCTCTGGAAACACCATATATTTT
TRBD2	-	TRBV27	TRBJ2-1	CASSPPRAGGYNEQFF	TGTGCCAGCAGTCCCCCCCGGGCGGGGGGATACAATGAGCAGTTCTTC
-	once	TRBV4-2	TRBJ2-1	CASSLSSYNEQFF	TGTGCCAGCAGCCTGAGCTCCTACAATGAGCAGTTCTTC
TRBD1	-	TRBV2	TRBJ2-5	CASTPGTGGLWEETQYF	TGTGCCAGCACCCCTGGGACAGGGGGCTTATGGGAAGAGACCCAGTACTTC
-	-	TRBV7-2	TRBJ1-1	CASSPHGTGLNTEAFF	TGTGCCAGCAGCCCCCATGGAACGGGGTTGAACACTGAAGCTTTCTTT
TRBD2	-	TRBV28	TRBJ2-3	CASSPDRRLAGGVTDTQYF	TGTGCCAGCAGTCCCGACAGGAGGCTAGCGGGAGGGGTCACAGATACGCAGTATTTT